This T cell receptor beta chain was documented in a study of untreated major depressive disorder. General study results and limits: CD4+ T cells from depressed patients used TRBV05-01 (Vbeta 5.1) more often than controls.

With respect to this clone: Its target is unknown.

Major depressive disorder by DSM-IV, Hamilton depression score of at least 18. Method: immunoSEQ multiplex PCR; TCRdb's copy keeps in-frame clones and lacks some. The data contain around 23,000 clones, roughly nine tenths of them singletons. Germline values: CDR1 MNHNS, CDR2 SASEGT. This CDR3 has 14 residues. V was trimmed by 9 bases and J by 2 bases, leaving 11 bases between them. The chain combines TRBV6-1 with TRBJ2-6, with D possibly TRBD1 on 5 matching bases. The specimen was CD4+ T cells from PBMCs. This clonotype was sampled from a woman aged 30 to 39 with major depressive disorder. The CDR3 DNA is TGTGCCAGTGGGGCCAGTCCTGGGGCCAACGTCCTGACTTTC. It translates to CASGASPGANVLTF.